The sequence of this TCR beta chain was determined in a study of blood T cell repertoires in COVID-19. The V gene's germline CDR1 is SGHRS and CDR2 YFSETQ. Germline trimming cut 4 bases from V and 1 base from J; bases unmatched to any gene: 8. The CDR3 length is 15 residues. As processed by the authors: Quantification of nucleated cells was approximated via reference gene primer amplification. Generated by immunoSEQ multiplex PCR, the TCRdb table keeps only in-frame clones and is missing some. V, J and clone size were drawn from that table, and D and trimming were deduced from the DNA. The sample carries 450,000 to 600,000 clones, 87% recorded once.

The chain uses TRBV5-1 and TRBJ2-7; TRBD1 matches at 7 bases. The receptor was derived from a woman aged 18-29 years who had recovered from COVID-19. The sample was PBMCs or T cells enriched from blood (not recorded which). CDR3: CASSVLTGASYEQYF. In nucleotides, the CDR3 is TGCGCCAGCAGCGTCCTAACAGGGGCATCCTACGAGCAGTACTTC.